This T cell receptor beta chain was sequenced in a study of regulatory T cells in long-lasting Graves disease (dated by TCRdb to the early 2020s). Regarding the study in general: Persistent Graves' disease meant more than 5 years of antithyroid drug treatment with TSH receptor autoantibodies that stayed positive. On average, persistent Graves' disease patients in the clinical cohort had been on antithyroid drugs for approximately ten years. The study was registered as a clinical trial and conducted in China. Patients with persistent Graves' disease were compared with patients with newly diagnosed Graves' disease using TCR sequencing and RNA sequencing of peripheral blood. A total of roughly 33 samples underwent TCR sequencing: some 13 from persistent and roughly 20 from newly diagnosed Graves' disease patients.

To prepare the library, multiplex PCR was applied. Instrument on record: Illumina HiSeq 4000. To build TCR beta libraries, CDR3 regions were amplified by Arm-PCR using iRepertoire HTBI primers. PCR products were gel purified before sequencing. As for the original processing: A total of roughly 65 TRBV and more than twelve TRBJ segments were identified across samples and were used for gene usage analysis of CDR3 amino acid clonotypes. COPE and FqMerger were used to merge filtered high-quality paired reads into contigs. BLAST was used to align contigs to IMGT TRBV, TRBD and TRBJ reference genes, and CDR3 was defined according to IMGT. Clonotypes above 0.1% frequency were classified as highly expanded clones. Shannon entropy was used to measure repertoire diversity, and the Gini coefficient was used to measure V-J evenness. A clonotype was considered public if more than one individual shared it. The public reads were reprocessed in TCRdb via fastp at Q25 and MiXCR, keeping in-frame beta chains. CDR3 protein duplicates are merged, each entry listing the most common genes and DNA. TCRdb, rather than the study authors, made the V and J calls. The sample table records some 280,000 distinct CDR3 sequences; around 21% of these occur just once. About 56% of the sample lies in the top ten.

Overall results and qualifications from the work: Lower TCR Shannon entropy and fewer highly expanded clones were observed in persistent Graves' disease patients than in newly diagnosed patients, which suggested clonal expansion. Peripheral blood alone was examined, since thyroid tissue, which constituted the primary lesion, could not be accessed. Sequencing and analysis were restricted to the TCR beta chain. The authors noted that the small sample size was a limitation that may lower accuracy. More public clonotypes were shared among persistent patients (roughly 3,000) than among newly diagnosed patients (966).

For this clonotype: The antigen this receptor binds is unknown. Base qualities are not provided; no much larger clone lies one nucleotide away.

Per the publication, the time point label means: persistent/refractory GD, antithyroid drugs over 5 years with positive TRAb. For both TCR sequencing and RNA sequencing, RNA was extracted from PBMCs in TRIzol. The diagnosis of Graves' disease followed American Thyroid Association guidelines. Patients were recruited from an endocrinology department in Xi'an, China. Each patient gave 7 to 9.5 milliliters of peripheral blood, collected in an EDTA anticoagulant tube. Ficoll Paque Plus density gradient separation was used to isolate PBMCs, and no additional T cell sorting was done. An Agilent 2100 Bioanalyzer and agarose gel were used to assess RNA quality, and a NanoDrop 2000 was used to measure RNA concentration. The specimen was peripheral blood mononuclear cells (PBMCs), collected when the disease was refractory, from a patient treated with antithyroid drugs. This receptor was obtained from a female donor with Graves disease.

The DNA sequence follows: TGTGCCAGGCAGGGGATTAGGGATGTCGGCGAGCAGTACTTC. Translated, this is CARQGIRDVGEQYF. The chain uses TRBV2 and TRBJ2-7; D gene: possibly TRBD1, on 6 matching bases. Via the germline V gene, CDR1 is SNHLY and CDR2 FYNNEI. Taken from cysteine to phenylalanine, the CDR3 has 14 residues. Only the CDR3 region is kept as DNA, spanning 42 bases read in frame from base 1. The V end loses 9 bases and the J end loses 6 bases, and a stretch of 21 bases separates them.